This entry features one T cell receptor beta chain sequence. Its antigen remains unidentified. This record comes from a study of T cell repertoires in cytomegalovirus infection. Whole-study context: A matching HLA type, together with CMV infection, was signaled by public TCR beta signatures. The study's findings and limits: CMV-specific HLA-C-restricted TCR beta clonotypes dominated the ex vivo response. Totalled public TCR beta family frequency picked out people who carried CMV plus the relevant HLA.

The CDR3 runs to 16 residues. Germline assignment: CDR1 MNHEY and CDR2 SVGEGT. V was pared by 3 bases and J by 4 bases, with 10 bases of the junction left unmatched. TCRdb fed the reads into MiXCR, producing one record per CDR3 protein. The sample gives some 680,000 distinct CDR3 sequences, roughly a third of which show up once; 2.5% to 3.5% is in the top ten. The specimen sequenced was PBMCs. This clonotype was sampled from a human donor in good health (CMV status not recorded). Some clones in this sample may be carry-over from other donors' samples. The chain uses TRBV6-2 or TRBV6-3 and TRBJ2-5, with 8 positions matching TRBD2. CDR3 sequence reads: CASSYGLAGRGETQYF. CDR3 nucleotide sequence: TGTGCCAGCAGTTATGGGCTAGCGGGCCGGGGAGAGACCCAGTACTTC.